This T cell receptor beta chain was captured in a study of blood T cell repertoires in COVID-19. Study-wide background: Samples of COVID-19 (acute and convalescent) were obtained from the United States, Italy and Spain. The analysed material was cDNA or gDNA that came from T cells, B-cell-depleted T cells, or PBMCs.

With 3 bases removed from V and 5 bases from J, the gap between germline ends came to 7 bases. The CDR3 length is 12 residues. Germline assignment: CDR1 LGHDT and CDR2 YNNKEL (reference sequence). Using immunoSEQ multiplex PCR, the repertoire was profiled, and TCRdb retains in-frame clones only, with some absent. The sample gives fewer than 130,000 clones, 69% of which show up once; approximately 5.9% is in the top ten. The sequence came from a man older than 75 with acute or convalescent COVID-19. The sequencing input was peripheral blood. V and J are TRBV3-1 (or the pseudogene TRBV3-2) and TRBJ1-2, with D uncertain. In DNA, the CDR3 is TGTGCCAGCAGCCACCGGGATTATGGCTACACCTTC. Translated: CASSHRDYGYTF.